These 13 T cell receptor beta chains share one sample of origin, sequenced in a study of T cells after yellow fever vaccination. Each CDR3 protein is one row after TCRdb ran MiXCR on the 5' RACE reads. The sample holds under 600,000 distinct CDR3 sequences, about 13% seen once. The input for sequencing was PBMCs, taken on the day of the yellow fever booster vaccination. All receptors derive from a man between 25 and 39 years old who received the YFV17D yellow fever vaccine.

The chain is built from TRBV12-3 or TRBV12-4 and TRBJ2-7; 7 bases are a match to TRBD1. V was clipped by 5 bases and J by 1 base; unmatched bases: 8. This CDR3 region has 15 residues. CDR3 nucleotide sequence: TGTGCCAGCAGTGCCGACGGGACAGTTTCCTACGAGCAGTACTTC. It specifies CASSADGTVSYEQYF.

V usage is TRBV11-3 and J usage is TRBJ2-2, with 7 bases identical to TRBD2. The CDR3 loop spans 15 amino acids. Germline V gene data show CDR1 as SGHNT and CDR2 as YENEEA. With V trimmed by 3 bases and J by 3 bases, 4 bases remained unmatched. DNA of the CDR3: TGTGCCAGCAGCTTGGGCGGGAGATACACCGGGGAGCTGTTTTTT. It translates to CASSLGGRYTGELFF.

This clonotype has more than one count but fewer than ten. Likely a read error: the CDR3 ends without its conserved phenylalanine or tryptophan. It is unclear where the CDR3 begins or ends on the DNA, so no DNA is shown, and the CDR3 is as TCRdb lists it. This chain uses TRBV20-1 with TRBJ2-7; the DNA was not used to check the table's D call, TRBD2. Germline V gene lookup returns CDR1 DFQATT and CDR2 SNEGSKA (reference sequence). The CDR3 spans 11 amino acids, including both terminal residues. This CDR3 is CSALSEGRPVL.

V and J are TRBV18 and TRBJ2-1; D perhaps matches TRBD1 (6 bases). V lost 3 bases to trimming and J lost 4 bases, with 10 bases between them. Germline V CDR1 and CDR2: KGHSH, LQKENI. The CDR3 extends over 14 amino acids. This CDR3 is CASSPRTAYNEQFF. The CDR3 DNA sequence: TGTGCCAGCTCACCCCGGACAGCTTACAATGAGCAGTTCTTC.

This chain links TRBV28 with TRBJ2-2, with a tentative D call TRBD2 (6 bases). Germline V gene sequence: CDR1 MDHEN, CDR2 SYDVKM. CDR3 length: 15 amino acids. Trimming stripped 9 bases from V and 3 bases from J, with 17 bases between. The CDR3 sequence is CASRSGGTYTGELFF. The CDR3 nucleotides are TGTGCCAGTCGAAGTGGCGGGACCTACACCGGGGAGCTGTTTTTT.

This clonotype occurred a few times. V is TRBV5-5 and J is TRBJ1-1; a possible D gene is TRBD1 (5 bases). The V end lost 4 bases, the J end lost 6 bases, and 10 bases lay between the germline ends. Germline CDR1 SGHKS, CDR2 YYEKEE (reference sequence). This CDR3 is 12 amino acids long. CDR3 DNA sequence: TGTGCCAGCAGCCCCGGGGGGTCTGAAGCTTTCTTT. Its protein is CASSPGGSEAFF.

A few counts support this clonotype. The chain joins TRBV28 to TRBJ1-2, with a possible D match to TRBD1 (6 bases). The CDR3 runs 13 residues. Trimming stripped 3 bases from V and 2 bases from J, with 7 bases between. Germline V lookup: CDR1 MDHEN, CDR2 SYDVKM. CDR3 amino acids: CASSFDRNYGYTF. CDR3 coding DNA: TGTGCCAGCAGTTTTGACAGGAACTATGGCTACACCTTC.

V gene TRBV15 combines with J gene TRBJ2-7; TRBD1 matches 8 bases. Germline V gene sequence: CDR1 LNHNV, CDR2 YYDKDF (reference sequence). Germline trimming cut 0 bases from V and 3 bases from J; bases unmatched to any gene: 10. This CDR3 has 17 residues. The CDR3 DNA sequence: TGTGCCACCAGCAGAGATTTAGGAACAGGGGGAGGCTACGAGCAGTACTTC. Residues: CATSRDLGTGGGYEQYF.

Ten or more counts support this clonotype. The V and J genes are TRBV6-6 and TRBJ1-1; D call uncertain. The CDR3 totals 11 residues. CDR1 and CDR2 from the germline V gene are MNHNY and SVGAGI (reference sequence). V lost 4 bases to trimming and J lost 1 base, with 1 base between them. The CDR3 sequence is CASSWNTEAFF. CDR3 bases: TGTGCCAGCAGTTGGAACACTGAAGCTTTCTTT.

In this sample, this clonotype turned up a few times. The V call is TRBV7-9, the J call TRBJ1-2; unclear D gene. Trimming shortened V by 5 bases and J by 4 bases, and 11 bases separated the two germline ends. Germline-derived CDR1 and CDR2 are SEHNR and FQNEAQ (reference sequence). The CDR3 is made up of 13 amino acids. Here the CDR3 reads CASSLLTGYGYTF. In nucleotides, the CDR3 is TGTGCCAGCAGCCTCCTTACCGGCTATGGCTACACCTTC.

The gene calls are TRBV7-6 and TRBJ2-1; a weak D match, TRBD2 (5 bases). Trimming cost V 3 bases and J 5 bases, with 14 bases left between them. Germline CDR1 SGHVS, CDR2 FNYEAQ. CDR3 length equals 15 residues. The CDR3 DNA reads TGTGCCAGCAGCTTCCTGGGCGGGTACGACAATGAGCAGTTCTTC. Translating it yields CASSFLGGYDNEQFF.

The CDR3: CASSQGLAGAVDTQYF. As DNA, the CDR3 is TGTGCCAGCAGCCAAGGATTAGCGGGAGCTGTGGATACGCAGTATTTT. The V call is TRBV14, the J call TRBJ2-3; the match to TRBD2 covers 9 bases. The CDR3 consists of 16 residues. Germline CDR1 and CDR2: SGHDN and FVKESK. Trimming removed 1 base from V and 6 bases from J; junction bases left unmatched: 8.

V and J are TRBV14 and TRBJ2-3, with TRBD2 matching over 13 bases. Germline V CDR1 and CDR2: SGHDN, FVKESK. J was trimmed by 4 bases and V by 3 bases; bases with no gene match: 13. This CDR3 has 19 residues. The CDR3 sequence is CASSQGLAGKTTSADTQYF. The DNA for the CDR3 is TGTGCCAGCAGCCAGGGACTAGCGGGAAAAACGACGTCCGCAGATACGCAGTATTTT.